A single sample gave rise to the 6 T cell receptor beta chains below, sequenced in a study of blood T cell repertoires in COVID-19 (dated by TCRdb to about 2020). Receptor libraries were prepared by the immunoSEQ multiplex PCR assay. Here the immuneACCESS table is served through TCRdb, limited to in-frame sequences with V and J called. Missing clones are a known gap in these copies; in checked studies unresolved V genes cover under half, and the rest lacks a known reason. This sample gives 200,000 to 250,000 clones in total; approximately 80% of them show up just once. The top ten clones comprise 3.4% of the sample. What was sequenced was peripheral blood. The receptor set was obtained from a woman younger than 30 with acute or convalescent COVID-19.

This chain connects TRBV5-1 to TRBJ1-2; TRBD1 agrees at 7 bases. The trim removed 3 bases at V and 4 bases at J, leaving 15 bases unmatched. The CDR3 length is 17 residues. Germline lookup yields CDR1 SGHRS and CDR2 YFSETQ. The CDR3 protein is CASSSRGGTDSGYGYTF. The CDR3 nucleotides read TGCGCCAGCAGCTCTCGCGGGGGGACAGATTCAGGCTATGGCTACACCTTC.

The J gene is TRBJ1-2, the V gene TRBV13, with 10 bases identical to TRBD1. This CDR3 is built from 17 residues. The J segment lost 2 bases and the V segment lost 5 bases, leaving 11 bases of the junction unmatched. Looked up from germline, CDR1 is PRHDT and CDR2 is FYEKMQ (reference sequence). DNA for the CDR3: TGTGCCAGCAGCGCTCGGGACAGGGGTATAATGAACTATGGCTACACCTTC. This translates into CASSARDRGIMNYGYTF.

The chain combines TRBV29-1 with TRBJ1-5; maybe TRBD1 (6 bases). The germline V and J ends were trimmed by 4 bases and 1 base, with 14 bases remaining between them. The germline V gene has CDR1 SQVTM and CDR2 ANQGSEA. This CDR3 spans 15 amino acids. The DNA of the CDR3 is TGCAGCGTTGGGGGGGGCGGAGGAAGCAATCAGCCCCAGCATTTT. It translates to CSVGGGGGSNQPQHF.

The genes are TRBV5-1 and TRBJ2-3, with 12 bases aligning to TRBD2. Germline assignment: CDR1 SGHRS and CDR2 YFSETQ. Unmatched junction bases numbered 9, after V lost 4 bases and J lost 6 bases. This CDR3 region has 16 residues. DNA of the CDR3: TGCGCCAGCAGCGACGGACTAGCGGGATCCACGGATACGCAGTATTTT. It specifies CASSDGLAGSTDTQYF.

This sequence joins TRBV6-5 and TRBJ1-2, with D possibly being TRBD1 (6 bases). CDR3 size: 15 residues. With 0 bases removed from V and 2 bases from J, the gap between germline ends came to 10 bases. CDR1 is MNHEY, CDR2 SVGAGI, per germline. CDR3 region: CASSYSGALNYGYTF. The CDR3 DNA reads as TGTGCCAGCAGTTACTCGGGGGCCCTCAACTATGGCTACACCTTC.

The J gene is TRBJ1-6, the V gene TRBV28, with 8 nucleotides matching TRBD1. CDR3 length equals 17 residues. Germline CDR1 MDHEN, CDR2 SYDVKM. V shed 4 bases and J 6 bases; nucleotides not matched to a gene: 11. CDR3 nucleotide sequence: TGTGCCAGCAGTTGGGCACAGGGGGTCGGGGGTAATTCACCCCTCCACTTT. It codes for CASSWAQGVGGNSPLHF.